Listed below are T cell receptor beta chains from one sample, sequenced in a study of cytomegalovirus exposure and HLA in healthy donors. Profiling relied on immunoSEQ multiplex PCR, and the TCRdb table lists in-frame clones only, not all of them. The sample carries 140,000 or so clones, about 88% recorded once. Sequencing used PBMCs. These receptors came from a woman younger than 30 in good health and CMV-seropositive. The conserved cysteine and the conserved F or W are not part of the CDR3 here. D genes are given only for firm matches.

. TRBJ1-2 TRBV27 ASSLSGTNYGYT
. TRBJ1-5 TRBV6-5 ASRLTMNQPQH
. TRBJ2-2 TRBV28 ASSLWDRENTGELF
. TRBJ1-2 TRBV5-6 ASSFGLAGFYGYT
TRBD1 TRBJ2-6 TRBV5-4 ASSRAGGSGANVLT
TRBD1 TRBJ1-6 TRBV7-8 ASSSPGTGGGSPLH
. TRBJ1-6 TRBV5-4 ASSWRPTRTIRVNSPLH
. TRBJ2-3 TRBV29-1 SVERPGTSSTDTQY
. TRBJ2-5 TRBV4-1 ASSQFSGETQY
TRBD2 TRBJ2-3 TRBV6-6 ASRDLAGAGADTQY
. TRBJ2-7 TRBV9 ASSVAQGNYEQY
TRBD1 TRBJ2-5 TRBV5-6 ASSLGTGQETQY
TRBD2 TRBJ2-1 TRBV4-1 ASSVRDYLGSEQF
TRBD2 TRBJ2-1 TRBV27 ASSFGLAGDYNEQF
. TRBJ1-2 TRBV6-5 ASSTGSGNYGYT
TRBD2 TRBJ2-7 TRBV28 ASRPLRRGGTYEQY